Listed below are T cell receptor beta chains from one sample, sequenced in a study of cytotoxic CD8 clonotypes in ibrutinib-treated CLL. Profiled with immunoSEQ multiplex PCR; TCRdb holds only in-frame clones, not every one. The table records some 200,000 clones, roughly 77% of them present only once. This specimen consisted of PBMCs, obtained after 12 months of ibrutinib treatment. Receptors were obtained from a human donor with chronic lymphocytic leukemia. The CDR3 runs from the conserved cysteine through the conserved F or W. Each record gives: V gene, D gene, J gene, clone size, CDR3 DNA, CDR3 protein. A D gene is named only where the DNA matches it firmly. Clone size is stated in some rows and not others, as once, few, many or a class when expanded.

V: TRBV19; D: .; J: TRBJ1-2; size: .; DNA: TGTGCCAGTAGTATAGGGGTTCAAAACTATGGCTACACCTTC; CDR3: CASSIGVQNYGYTF
V: TRBV6-1; D: .; J: TRBJ1-6; size: few; DNA: TGTGCCAGCAGGGGACGGTATAATTCACCCCTCCACTTT; CDR3: CASRGRYNSPLHF
V: TRBV10-3; D: TRBD2; J: TRBJ2-7; size: .; DNA: TGTGCCATCAGTGAGCGACTAGCGGGGGACTACGAGCAGTACTTC; CDR3: CAISERLAGDYEQYF
V: TRBV29-1; D: TRBD1; J: TRBJ2-5; size: .; DNA: TGCAGCGGAGAAACAGGGGTCCCAAAGACCCAGTACTTC; CDR3: CSGETGVPKTQYF
V: TRBV5-4; D: .; J: TRBJ1-6; size: .; DNA: TGTGCCAGCGGAGGGTCGGAGGGTAATTCACCCCTCCACTTT; CDR3: CASGGSEGNSPLHF
V: TRBV19; D: TRBD1; J: TRBJ2-1; size: .; DNA: TGTGCCAGTGGTGACAGGGGGCGTCCATACAATGAGCAGTTCTTC; CDR3: CASGDRGRPYNEQFF
V: TRBV5-1; D: TRBD1; J: TRBJ2-5; size: .; DNA: TGCGCCAGCAGTATTTTAGGACAGGGGGCCAACGGGGAGACCCAGTACTTC; CDR3: CASSILGQGANGETQYF
V: TRBV5-6; D: .; J: TRBJ1-5; size: many; DNA: TGTGCCAGCAGCTCAGCTAATGGACGGAACAATCAGCCCCAGCATTTT; CDR3: CASSSANGRNNQPQHF
V: TRBV2; D: TRBD1; J: TRBJ2-7; size: .; DNA: TGTGCCAGCACCCGGACAGGGGGCGCCTACGAGCAGTACTTC; CDR3: CASTRTGGAYEQYF
V: TRBV2; D: .; J: TRBJ1-2; size: few; DNA: TGTGCCAGCACTGTGACAAGGCAGGGGCTTGGCTACACCTTC; CDR3: CASTVTRQGLGYTF
V: TRBV2; D: .; J: TRBJ2-2; size: .; DNA: TGTGCCAGCAGCCCAGGGTGGGCCGGGGAGCTGTTTTTT; CDR3: CASSPGWAGELFF
V: TRBV5-1; D: TRBD2; J: TRBJ2-3; size: .; DNA: TGCGCCAGCCGGCGGGGGGCGGGGACAGATACGCAGTATTTT; CDR3: CASRRGAGTDTQYF
V: TRBV5-1; D: TRBD2; J: TRBJ2-4; size: few; DNA: TGCGCCAGCAGCTATAGCGGGTCTATTCAGTACTTC; CDR3: CASSYSGSIQYF
V: TRBV18; D: TRBD1; J: TRBJ2-7; size: .; DNA: TGTGCCAGCTCACGTGCTACCTCGGGACAGGGAGGAATGTGGCAGTACTTC; CDR3: CASSRATSGQGGMWQYF
V: TRBV30; D: .; J: TRBJ2-3; size: .; DNA: TGTGCCTGGAACGGGGGCACAGATACGCAGTATTTT; CDR3: CAWNGGTDTQYF
V: TRBV27; D: TRBD1; J: TRBJ2-2; size: .; DNA: TGTGCCAGCAGCCTTGCTTGGGGACAGGGTTCCACCGGGGAGCTGTTTTTT; CDR3: CASSLAWGQGSTGELFF
V: TRBV9; D: TRBD1; J: TRBJ1-1; size: .; DNA: TGTGCCTCGGGGACAGGAGGAAACACTGAAGCTTTCTTT; CDR3: CASGTGGNTEAFF
V: TRBV6-5; D: .; J: TRBJ1-1; size: .; DNA: TGTGCCAGCAGAGACAGCTTGAACACTGAAGCTTTCTTT; CDR3: CASRDSLNTEAFF
V: TRBV28; D: .; J: TRBJ2-7; size: .; DNA: TGTGCCAGCAGTCAAAACAGGGACAAGTACTTC; CDR3: CASSQNRDKYF
V: TRBV7-9; D: .; J: TRBJ1-3; size: .; DNA: TGTGCCAGCAGCTTCTCGAGGAGTACTGGAAACACCATATATTTT; CDR3: CASSFSRSTGNTIYF
V: TRBV7-9; D: .; J: TRBJ2-5; size: .; DNA: TGTGCCAGCAGCTTAGATCCTAAAGGGGAGACCCAGTACTTC; CDR3: CASSLDPKGETQYF
V: TRBV25-1; D: TRBD1; J: TRBJ2-3; size: .; DNA: TGTGCCAGCTCCCCGAACCCGGGACAGGGCACAGATACGCAGTATTTT; CDR3: CASSPNPGQGTDTQYF
V: TRBV11-1; D: .; J: TRBJ2-7; size: many; DNA: TGTGCCAGCAGCTTATATCAGGGGTTGGGCGAGCAGTACTTC; CDR3: CASSLYQGLGEQYF
V: TRBV30; D: .; J: TRBJ1-5; size: few; DNA: TGTGCCTGGAGTGTGGAGGGTGTTCAGCCCCAGCATTTT; CDR3: CAWSVEGVQPQHF
V: TRBV30; D: TRBD2; J: TRBJ2-3; size: .; DNA: TGTGCCTGGAGTGTATGGAGTGTTGGGACTAGTCTTAGCACAGATACGCAGTATTTT; CDR3: CAWSVWSVGTSLSTDTQYF
V: TRBV4-1; D: .; J: TRBJ1-2; size: .; DNA: TGCGCCAGCAGGCTGGCGGATGGCTACACCTTC; CDR3: CASRLADGYTF
V: TRBV27; D: .; J: TRBJ1-1; size: .; DNA: TGTGCCAGCAGTCCAATTACAGGGCAAACTGAAGCTTTCTTT; CDR3: CASSPITGQTEAFF
V: TRBV5-1; D: .; J: TRBJ1-3; size: .; DNA: TGCGCCAGCAGCTTGGAAGGACAAAGGGACTCTGGAAACACCATATATTTT; CDR3: CASSLEGQRDSGNTIYF
V: TRBV29-1; D: .; J: TRBJ2-7; size: .; DNA: TGCAGCGTTCGGTCAGGGGCCGAGCAGTACTTC; CDR3: CSVRSGAEQYF
V: TRBV5-5; D: .; J: TRBJ2-2; size: .; DNA: TGTGCCAGCAGCTTCAGGACTCAGAACACCGGGGAGCTGTTTTTT; CDR3: CASSFRTQNTGELFF
V: TRBV18; D: TRBD1; J: TRBJ1-2; size: few; DNA: TGTGCCAGCTCCGGGACAGTAGAGAACTATGGCTACACCTTC; CDR3: CASSGTVENYGYTF
V: TRBV30; D: TRBD1; J: TRBJ2-7; size: .; DNA: TGTGCCTGGAGTCATCCAGGGGGCGAGCAGTACTTC; CDR3: CAWSHPGGEQYF
V: TRBV27; D: .; J: TRBJ2-7; size: .; DNA: TGTGCCAGCAGTTTCCTAGCGAAAACCCTCTACGAGCAGTACTTC; CDR3: CASSFLAKTLYEQYF
V: TRBV6-1; D: TRBD1; J: TRBJ1-5; size: few; DNA: TGTGCCAGCAGTGAAACAGGGGCCTCAACACATTTT; CDR3: CASSETGASTHF
V: TRBV30; D: .; J: TRBJ1-2; size: .; DNA: TGTGCCTGGAGTGTGTCCAGGGCGGGTGGCTACACCTTC; CDR3: CAWSVSRAGGYTF
V: TRBV19; D: .; J: TRBJ1-1; size: .; DNA: TGTGCCAGTAGTATATCCGGATACAGGGATTACATGAACACTGAAGCTTTCTTT; CDR3: CASSISGYRDYMNTEAFF
V: TRBV11-3; D: TRBD1; J: TRBJ2-5; size: .; DNA: TGTGCCAGCAGCTCTTCAGGGGGTGCGGAGACCCAGTACTTC; CDR3: CASSSSGGAETQYF
V: TRBV7-8; D: .; J: TRBJ2-7; size: .; DNA: TGTGCCAGCAGCTTAGGCGGCTACTCCTACGAGCAGTACTTC; CDR3: CASSLGGYSYEQYF
V: TRBV29-1; D: TRBD1; J: TRBJ2-2; size: .; DNA: TGCAGCGTCAACAGGGGACGGGCCGGGGAGCTGTTTTTT; CDR3: CSVNRGRAGELFF
V: TRBV2; D: .; J: TRBJ1-1; size: .; DNA: TGTGCCAGCAGTGAGTTCATTTACACTGAAGCTTTCTTT; CDR3: CASSEFIYTEAFF
V: TRBV28; D: .; J: TRBJ1-2; size: .; DNA: TGTGCCAGCAGTTTATGGGGGCAGGGAGCTAACTATGGCTACACCTTC; CDR3: CASSLWGQGANYGYTF
V: TRBV6-5; D: .; J: TRBJ1-4; size: .; DNA: TGTGCCAGCAGTTACGATCGGGGGGGTAATGAAAAACTGTTTTTT; CDR3: CASSYDRGGNEKLFF
V: TRBV4-2; D: .; J: TRBJ1-2; size: once; DNA: TGTGCCAGCAGCCAAGAAGGGCTCAACTATGGCTACACCTTC; CDR3: CASSQEGLNYGYTF
V: TRBV6-5; D: TRBD1; J: TRBJ2-2; size: .; DNA: TGTGCCAGCAGTAAAGACAGGGCAAGGACCGGGGAGCTGTTTTTT; CDR3: CASSKDRARTGELFF
V: TRBV19; D: TRBD2; J: TRBJ2-4; size: many; DNA: TGTGCCAGTAGACCCTCGGGACTAGCGGGAGGGCTAGCCAAAAACATTCAGTACTTC; CDR3: CASRPSGLAGGLAKNIQYF
V: TRBV5-1; D: TRBD2; J: TRBJ2-5; size: .; DNA: TGCGCCAGCAGCACGGGACTAGCGCTAAAAGAGACCCAGTACTTC; CDR3: CASSTGLALKETQYF
V: TRBV19; D: .; J: TRBJ2-1; size: few; DNA: TGTGCCAGTAGCTGGACAGTCTACAATGAGCAGTTCTTC; CDR3: CASSWTVYNEQFF
V: TRBV19; D: .; J: TRBJ1-5; size: .; DNA: TGTGCCACCCAGTCCACGGGTAAGAGTCAGCCCCAGCATTTT; CDR3: CATQSTGKSQPQHF
V: TRBV9; D: .; J: TRBJ2-5; size: .; DNA: TGTGCCAGTAGCCCCGGGCCGGCTTACCAAGAGACCCAGTACTTC; CDR3: CASSPGPAYQETQYF
V: TRBV30; D: .; J: TRBJ1-2; size: .; DNA: TGTGCCTGGAGTGTGGGCCCTAACTATGGCTACACCTTC; CDR3: CAWSVGPNYGYTF
V: TRBV6-5; D: TRBD1; J: TRBJ1-5; size: .; DNA: TGTGCCAGCAGTTCCTCAGACAGGGGGGCCAATCAGCCCCAGCATTTT; CDR3: CASSSSDRGANQPQHF
V: TRBV6-1; D: .; J: TRBJ1-5; size: .; DNA: TGTGCCAGCAGTGAAGAGGGGCAGGGCGGCAATCAGCCCCAGCATTTT; CDR3: CASSEEGQGGNQPQHF
V: TRBV28; D: .; J: TRBJ1-4; size: .; DNA: TGTGCCAGCACCCCAGGTGAAAAACTGTTTTTT; CDR3: CASTPGEKLFF